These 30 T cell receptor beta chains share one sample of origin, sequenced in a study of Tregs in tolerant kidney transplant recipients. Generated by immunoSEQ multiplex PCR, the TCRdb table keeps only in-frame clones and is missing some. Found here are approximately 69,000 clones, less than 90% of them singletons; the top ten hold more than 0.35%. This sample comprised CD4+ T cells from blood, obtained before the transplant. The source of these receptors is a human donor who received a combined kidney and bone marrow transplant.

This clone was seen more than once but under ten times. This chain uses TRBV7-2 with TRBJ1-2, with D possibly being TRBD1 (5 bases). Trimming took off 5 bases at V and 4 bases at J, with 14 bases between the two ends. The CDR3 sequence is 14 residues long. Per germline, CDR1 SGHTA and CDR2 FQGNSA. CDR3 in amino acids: CASSLGGDSYGYTF. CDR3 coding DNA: TGTGCCAGCAGCCTCGGAGGGGATTCCTATGGCTACACCTTC.

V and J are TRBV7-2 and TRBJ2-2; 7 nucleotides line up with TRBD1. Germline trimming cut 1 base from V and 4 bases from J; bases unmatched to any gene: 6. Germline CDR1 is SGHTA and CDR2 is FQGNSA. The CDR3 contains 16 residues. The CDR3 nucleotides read TGTGCCAGCAGCTTAGGAAGAGGGGGCCCCACCGGGGAGCTGTTTTTT. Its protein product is CASSLGRGGPTGELFF.

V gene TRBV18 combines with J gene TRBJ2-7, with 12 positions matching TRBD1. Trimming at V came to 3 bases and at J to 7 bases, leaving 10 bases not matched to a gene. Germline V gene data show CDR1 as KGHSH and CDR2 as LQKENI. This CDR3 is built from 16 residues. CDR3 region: CASSPVAGTGGQEQYF. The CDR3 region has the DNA TGTGCCAGCTCACCGGTTGCCGGGACAGGGGGCCAAGAGCAGTACTTC.

The CDR3 spells CASSENDWEFEQYF. The CDR3 region has the DNA TGTGCCAGCAGTGAAAATGATTGGGAGTTCGAGCAGTACTTC. This rearrangement joins TRBV25-1 to TRBJ2-7; tentative D call: TRBD2 (5 bases). V was pared by 2 bases and J by 6 bases, with 14 bases between. The CDR3 sequence is 14 residues long. Germline CDR1 and CDR2: MGHDK and SYGVNS.

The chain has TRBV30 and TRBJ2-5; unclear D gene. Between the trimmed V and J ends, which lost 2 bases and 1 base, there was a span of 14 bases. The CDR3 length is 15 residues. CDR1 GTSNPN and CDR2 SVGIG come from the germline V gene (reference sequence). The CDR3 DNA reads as TGTGCCTGGAGTCCATCCCTGACTGCCCAAGAGACCCAGTACTTC. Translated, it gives CAWSPSLTAQETQYF.

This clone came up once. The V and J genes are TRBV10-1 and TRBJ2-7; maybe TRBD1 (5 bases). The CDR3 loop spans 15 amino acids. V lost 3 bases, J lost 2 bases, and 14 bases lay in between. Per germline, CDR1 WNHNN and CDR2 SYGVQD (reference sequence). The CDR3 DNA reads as TGCGCCAGCAGTGAAACCCACAGGAGTCCCTACGAGCAGTACTTC. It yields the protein CASSETHRSPYEQYF.

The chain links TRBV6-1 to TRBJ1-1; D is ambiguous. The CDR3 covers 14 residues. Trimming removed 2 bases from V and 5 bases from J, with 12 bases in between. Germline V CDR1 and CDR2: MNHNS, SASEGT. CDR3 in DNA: TGTGCCAGCAGTGAATTCCGGAGAGAGACTGAAGCTTTCTTT. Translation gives CASSEFRRETEAFF.

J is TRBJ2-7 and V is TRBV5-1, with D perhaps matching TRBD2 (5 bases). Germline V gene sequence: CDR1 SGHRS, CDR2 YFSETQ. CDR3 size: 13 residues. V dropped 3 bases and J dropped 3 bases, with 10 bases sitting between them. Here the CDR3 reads CASSSRRDYEQYF. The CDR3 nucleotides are TGCGCCAGCAGCTCCCGACGGGACTACGAGCAGTACTTC.

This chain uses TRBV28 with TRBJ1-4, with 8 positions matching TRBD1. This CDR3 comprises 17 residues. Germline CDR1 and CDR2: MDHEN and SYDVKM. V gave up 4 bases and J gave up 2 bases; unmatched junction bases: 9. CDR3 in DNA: TGTGCCAGCAGTTCAGGACAGGGAATGGATACTAATGAAAAACTGTTTTTT. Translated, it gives CASSSGQGMDTNEKLFF.

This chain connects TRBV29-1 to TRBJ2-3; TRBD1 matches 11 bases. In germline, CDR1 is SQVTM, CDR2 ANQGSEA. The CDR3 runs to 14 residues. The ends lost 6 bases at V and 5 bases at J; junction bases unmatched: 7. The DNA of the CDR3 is TGCAGCGTCAAGCACGGGACAGGGGGAGATACGCAGTATTTT. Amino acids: CSVKHGTGGDTQYF.

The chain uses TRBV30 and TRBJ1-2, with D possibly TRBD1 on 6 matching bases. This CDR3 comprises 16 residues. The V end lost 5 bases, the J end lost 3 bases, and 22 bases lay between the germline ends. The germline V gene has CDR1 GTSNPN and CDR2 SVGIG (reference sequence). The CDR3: CAWGAGRGYSDYGYTF. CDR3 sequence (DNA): TGTGCCTGGGGCGCAGGCAGGGGATATAGTGACTATGGCTACACCTTC.

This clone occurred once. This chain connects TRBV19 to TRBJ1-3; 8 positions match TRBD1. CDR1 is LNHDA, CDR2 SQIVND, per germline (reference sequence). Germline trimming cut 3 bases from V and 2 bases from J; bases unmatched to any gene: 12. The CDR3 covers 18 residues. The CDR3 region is CASSIDRGRTQPGNTIYF. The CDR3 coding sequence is TGTGCCAGTAGTATCGACAGGGGCCGAACACAACCTGGAAACACCATATATTTT.

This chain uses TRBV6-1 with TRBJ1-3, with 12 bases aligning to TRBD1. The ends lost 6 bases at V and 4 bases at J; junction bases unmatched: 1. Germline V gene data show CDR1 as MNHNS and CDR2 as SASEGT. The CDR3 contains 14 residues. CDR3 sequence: CASRGQGAGNTIYF. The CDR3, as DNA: TGTGCCAGCAGGGGACAGGGGGCAGGAAACACCATATATTTT.

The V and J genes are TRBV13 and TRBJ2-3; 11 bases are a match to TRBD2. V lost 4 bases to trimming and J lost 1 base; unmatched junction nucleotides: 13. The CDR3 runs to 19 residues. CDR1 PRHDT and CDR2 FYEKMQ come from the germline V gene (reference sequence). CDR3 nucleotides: TGTGCCAGCAGCTCACCCCGAGACGGACTAGCGGGTGGCACAGATACGCAGTATTTT. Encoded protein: CASSSPRDGLAGGTDTQYF.

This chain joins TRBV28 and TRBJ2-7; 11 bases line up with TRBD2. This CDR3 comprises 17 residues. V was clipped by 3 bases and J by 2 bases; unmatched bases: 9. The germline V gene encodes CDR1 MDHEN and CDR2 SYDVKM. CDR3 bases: TGTGCCAGCAGTTTTGAGCTAGCGGGAGGCCGAACCTACGAGCAGTACTTC. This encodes CASSFELAGGRTYEQYF.

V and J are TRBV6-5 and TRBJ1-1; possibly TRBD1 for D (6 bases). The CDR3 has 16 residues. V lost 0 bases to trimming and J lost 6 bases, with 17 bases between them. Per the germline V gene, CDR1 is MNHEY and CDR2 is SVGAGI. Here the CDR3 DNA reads TGTGCCAGCAGTTACTCGTCGGGGACAAGTAGGGCTGAAGCTTTCTTT. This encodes CASSYSSGTSRAEAFF.

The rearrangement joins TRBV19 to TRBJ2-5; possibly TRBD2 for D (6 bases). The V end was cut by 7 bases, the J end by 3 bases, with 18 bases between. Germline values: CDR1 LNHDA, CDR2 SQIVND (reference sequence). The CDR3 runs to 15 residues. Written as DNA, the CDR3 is TGTGCCAGTAAACCCCAGGCGGGCGGGAAAGAGACCCAGTACTTC. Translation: CASKPQAGGKETQYF.

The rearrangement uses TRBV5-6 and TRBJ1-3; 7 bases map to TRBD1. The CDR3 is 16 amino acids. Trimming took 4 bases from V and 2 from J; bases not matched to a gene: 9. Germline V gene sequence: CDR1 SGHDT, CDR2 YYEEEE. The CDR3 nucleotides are TGTGCCAGCAGCCAGACAGGGCTCAACACTGGAAACACCATATATTTT. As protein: CASSQTGLNTGNTIYF.

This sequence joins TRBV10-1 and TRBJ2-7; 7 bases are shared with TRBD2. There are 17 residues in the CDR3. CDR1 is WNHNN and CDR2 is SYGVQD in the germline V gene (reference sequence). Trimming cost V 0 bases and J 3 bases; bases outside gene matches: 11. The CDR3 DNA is TGCGCCAGCAGTGAGTCGAGATGGGAGACTAGCCTCTACGAGCAGTACTTC. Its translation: CASSESRWETSLYEQYF.

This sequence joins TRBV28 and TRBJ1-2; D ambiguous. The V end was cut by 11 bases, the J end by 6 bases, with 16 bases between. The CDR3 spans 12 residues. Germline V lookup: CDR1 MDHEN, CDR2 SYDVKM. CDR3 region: CAVSGIMNGYTF. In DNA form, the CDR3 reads TGTGCCGTATCCGGGATAATGAATGGCTACACCTTC.

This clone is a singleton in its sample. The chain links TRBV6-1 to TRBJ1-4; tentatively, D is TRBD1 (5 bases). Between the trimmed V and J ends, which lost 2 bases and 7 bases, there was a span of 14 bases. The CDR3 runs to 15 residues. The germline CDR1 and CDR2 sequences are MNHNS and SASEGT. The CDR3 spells CASSEPGGLGEKLFF. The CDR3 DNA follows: TGTGCCAGCAGTGAACCGGGGGGGTTAGGTGAAAAACTGTTTTTT.

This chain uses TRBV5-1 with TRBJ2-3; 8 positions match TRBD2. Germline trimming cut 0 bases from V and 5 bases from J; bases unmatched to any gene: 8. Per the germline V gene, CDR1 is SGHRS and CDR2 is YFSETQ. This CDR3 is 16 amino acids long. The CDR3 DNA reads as TGCGCCAGCAGCTTGGCGACGGGAGGGCCGGGAGATACGCAGTATTTT. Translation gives CASSLATGGPGDTQYF.

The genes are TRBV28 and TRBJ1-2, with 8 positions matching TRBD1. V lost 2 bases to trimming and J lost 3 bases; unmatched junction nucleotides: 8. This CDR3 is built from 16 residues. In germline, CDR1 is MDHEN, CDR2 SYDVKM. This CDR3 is CASSLPTGAKYYGYTF. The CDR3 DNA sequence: TGTGCCAGCAGTTTACCGACAGGGGCGAAATACTATGGCTACACCTTC.

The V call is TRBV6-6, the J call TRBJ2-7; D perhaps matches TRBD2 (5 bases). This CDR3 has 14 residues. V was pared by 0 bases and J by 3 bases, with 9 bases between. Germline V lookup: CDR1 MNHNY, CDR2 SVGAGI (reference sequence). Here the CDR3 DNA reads TGTGCCAGCAGTTACTCGGGAGCGGTCTACGAGCAGTACTTC. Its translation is CASSYSGAVYEQYF.

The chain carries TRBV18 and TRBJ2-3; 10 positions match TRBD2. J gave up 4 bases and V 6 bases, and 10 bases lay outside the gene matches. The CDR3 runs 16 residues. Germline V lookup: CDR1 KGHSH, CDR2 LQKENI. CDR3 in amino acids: CASSLNEGLAPDTQYF. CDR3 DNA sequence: TGTGCCAGCTCCCTAAATGAGGGACTAGCGCCAGATACGCAGTATTTT.

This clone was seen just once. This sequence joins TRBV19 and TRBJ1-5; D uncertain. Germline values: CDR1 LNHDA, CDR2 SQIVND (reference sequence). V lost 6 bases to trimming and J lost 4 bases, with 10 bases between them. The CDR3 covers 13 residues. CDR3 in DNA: TGTGCCAGTAGCAGAGGGCATAATCAGCCCCAGCATTTT. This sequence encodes CASSRGHNQPQHF.

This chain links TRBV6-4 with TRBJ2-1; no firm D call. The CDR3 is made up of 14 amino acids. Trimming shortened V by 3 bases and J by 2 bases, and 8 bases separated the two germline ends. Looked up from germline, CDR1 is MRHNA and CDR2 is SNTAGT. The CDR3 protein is CASSEEATYNEQFF. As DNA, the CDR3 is TGTGCCAGCAGTGAAGAAGCAACCTACAATGAGCAGTTCTTC.

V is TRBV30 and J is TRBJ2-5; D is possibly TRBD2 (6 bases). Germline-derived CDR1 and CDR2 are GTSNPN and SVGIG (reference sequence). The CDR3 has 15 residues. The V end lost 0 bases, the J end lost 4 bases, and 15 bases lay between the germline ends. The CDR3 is CAWSVSFRGLETQYF. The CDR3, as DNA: TGTGCCTGGAGTGTAAGTTTTCGGGGACTAGAGACCCAGTACTTC. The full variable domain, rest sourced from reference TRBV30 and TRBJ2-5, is SQTIHQWPATLVQPVGSPLSLECTVEGTSNPNLYWYRQAAGRGLQLLFYSVGIGQISSEVPQNLSASRPQDRQFILSSKKLLLSDSGFYLCAWSVSFRGLETQYFGPGTRLLVL.

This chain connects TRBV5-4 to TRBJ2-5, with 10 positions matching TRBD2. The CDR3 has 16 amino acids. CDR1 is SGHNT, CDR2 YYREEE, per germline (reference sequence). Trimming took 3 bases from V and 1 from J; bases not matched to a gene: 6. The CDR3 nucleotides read TGTGCCAGCAGCTCGCCTCCTAGCGGGGGCCAAGAGACCCAGTACTTC. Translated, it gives CASSSPPSGGQETQYF.

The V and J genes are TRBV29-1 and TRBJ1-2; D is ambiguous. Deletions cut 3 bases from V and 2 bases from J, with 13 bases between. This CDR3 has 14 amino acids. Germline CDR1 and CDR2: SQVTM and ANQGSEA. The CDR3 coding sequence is TGCAGCGTTGACCGGGAAAATACGAACTATGGCTACACCTTC. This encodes CSVDRENTNYGYTF. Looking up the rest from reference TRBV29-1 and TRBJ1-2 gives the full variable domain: SAVISQKPSRDICQRGTSLTIQCQVDSQVTMMFWYRQQPGQSLTLIATANQGSEATYESGFVIDKFPISRPNLTFSTLTVSNMSPEDSSIYLCSVDRENTNYGYTFGSGTRLTVV.